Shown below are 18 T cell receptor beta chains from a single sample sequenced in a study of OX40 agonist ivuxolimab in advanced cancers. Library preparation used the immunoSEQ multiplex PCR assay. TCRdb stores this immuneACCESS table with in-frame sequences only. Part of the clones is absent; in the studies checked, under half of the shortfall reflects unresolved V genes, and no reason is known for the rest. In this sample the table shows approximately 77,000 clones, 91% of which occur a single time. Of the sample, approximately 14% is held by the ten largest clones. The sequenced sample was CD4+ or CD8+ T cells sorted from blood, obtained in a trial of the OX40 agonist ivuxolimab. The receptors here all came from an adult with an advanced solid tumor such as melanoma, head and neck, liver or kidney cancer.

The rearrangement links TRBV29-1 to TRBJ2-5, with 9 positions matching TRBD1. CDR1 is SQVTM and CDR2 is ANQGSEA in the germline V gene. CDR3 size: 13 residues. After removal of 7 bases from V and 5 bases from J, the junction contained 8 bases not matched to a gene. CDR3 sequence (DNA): TGCAGCGCCGAAGGACAGGGGATTGAGACCCAGTACTTC. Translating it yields CSAEGQGIETQYF.

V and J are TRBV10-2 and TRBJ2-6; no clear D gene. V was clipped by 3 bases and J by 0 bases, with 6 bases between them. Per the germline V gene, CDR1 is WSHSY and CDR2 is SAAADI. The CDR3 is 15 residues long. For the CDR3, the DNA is TGCGCCAGCAGTGAAGGTTCCTCTGGGGCCAACGTCCTGACTTTC. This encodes CASSEGSSGANVLTF.

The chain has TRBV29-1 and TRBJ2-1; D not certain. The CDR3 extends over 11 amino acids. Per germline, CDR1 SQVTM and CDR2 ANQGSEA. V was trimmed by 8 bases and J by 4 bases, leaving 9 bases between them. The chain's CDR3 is CSTTVYNEQFF. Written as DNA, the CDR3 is TGCAGCACCACCGTGTACAATGAGCAGTTCTTC.

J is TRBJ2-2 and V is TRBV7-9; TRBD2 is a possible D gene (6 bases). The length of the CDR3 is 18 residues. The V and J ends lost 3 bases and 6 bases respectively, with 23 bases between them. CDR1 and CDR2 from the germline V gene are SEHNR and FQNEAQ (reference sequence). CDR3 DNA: TGTGCCAGCAGCTTGTTGACTAGTGATTGGGAGTCGTCCGGGGAGCTGTTTTTT. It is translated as CASSLLTSDWESSGELFF. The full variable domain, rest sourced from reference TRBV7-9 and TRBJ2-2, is DTGVSQNPRHKITKRGQNVTFRCDPISEHNRLYWYRQTLGQGPEFLTYFQNEAQLEKSRLLSDRFSAERPKGSFSTLEIQRTEQGDSAMYLCASSLLTSDWESSGELFFGEGSRLTVL.

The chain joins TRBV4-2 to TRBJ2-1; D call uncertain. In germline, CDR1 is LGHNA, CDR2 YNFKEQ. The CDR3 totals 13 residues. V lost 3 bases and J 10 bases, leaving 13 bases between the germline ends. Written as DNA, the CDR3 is TGTGCCAGCAGCCAGCTTTCCCGAGAGGAGCAGTTCTTC. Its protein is CASSQLSREEQFF.

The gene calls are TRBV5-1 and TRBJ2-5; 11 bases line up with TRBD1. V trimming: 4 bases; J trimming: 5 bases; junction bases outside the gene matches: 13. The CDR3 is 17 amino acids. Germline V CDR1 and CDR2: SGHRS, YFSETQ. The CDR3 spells CASSPRTGGTMGETQYF. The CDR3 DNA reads TGCGCCAGCAGCCCGAGGACAGGGGGCACTATGGGGGAGACCCAGTACTTC.

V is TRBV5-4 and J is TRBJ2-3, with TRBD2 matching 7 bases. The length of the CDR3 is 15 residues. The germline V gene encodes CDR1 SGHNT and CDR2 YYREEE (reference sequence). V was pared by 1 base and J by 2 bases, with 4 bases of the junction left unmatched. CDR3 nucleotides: TGTGCCAGCAGCTTGCCCGGGACTAACACAGATACGCAGTATTTT. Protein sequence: CASSLPGTNTDTQYF.

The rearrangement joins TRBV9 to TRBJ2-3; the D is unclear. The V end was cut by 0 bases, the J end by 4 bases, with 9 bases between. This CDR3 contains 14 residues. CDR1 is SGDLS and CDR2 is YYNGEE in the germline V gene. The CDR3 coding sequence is TGTGCCAGCAGCGTAGGCCCGGCGGCAGATACGCAGTATTTT. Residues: CASSVGPAADTQYF.

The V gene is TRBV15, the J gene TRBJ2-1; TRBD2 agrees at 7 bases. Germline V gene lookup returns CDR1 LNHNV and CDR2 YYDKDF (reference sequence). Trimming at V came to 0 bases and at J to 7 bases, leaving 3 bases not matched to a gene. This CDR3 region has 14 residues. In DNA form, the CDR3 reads TGTGCCACCAGCAGAGATGGTAGCGGGAATGAGCAGTTCTTC. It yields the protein CATSRDGSGNEQFF.

The CDR3 nucleotides read TGTGCCAGCAGTCTGTATGGACAGCACTACGAGCAGTACTTC. Translating it yields CASSLYGQHYEQYF. This rearrangement joins TRBV6-5 to TRBJ2-7; TRBD1 might be the D (6 bases). The V gene's germline CDR1 is MNHEY and CDR2 SVGAGI. The CDR3 totals 14 residues. V gave up 5 bases and J gave up 3 bases, with 14 bases separating them.

The CDR3 here is CASRAGYTEAFF. In nucleotides, the CDR3 is TGTGCCAGCAGGGCTGGATACACTGAAGCTTTCTTT. The chain combines TRBV27 with TRBJ1-1; unclear D gene. V was pared by 6 bases and J by 3 bases, with 8 bases between. The CDR3 has 12 amino acids. Germline CDR1 reads MNHEY; CDR2 reads SMNVEV (reference sequence).

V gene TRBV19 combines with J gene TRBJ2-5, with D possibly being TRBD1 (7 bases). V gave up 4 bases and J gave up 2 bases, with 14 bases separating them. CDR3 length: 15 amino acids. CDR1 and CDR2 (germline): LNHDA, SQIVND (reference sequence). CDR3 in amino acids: CASSTRGTVQETQYF. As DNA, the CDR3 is TGTGCCAGTAGTACCCGGGGGACAGTGCAAGAGACCCAGTACTTC.

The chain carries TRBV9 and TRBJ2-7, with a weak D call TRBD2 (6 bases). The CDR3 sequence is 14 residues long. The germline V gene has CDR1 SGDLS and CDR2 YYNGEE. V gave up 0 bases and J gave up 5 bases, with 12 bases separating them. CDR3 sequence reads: CASSVDGSLHEQYF. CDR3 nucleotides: TGTGCCAGCAGCGTAGACGGGAGTCTCCACGAGCAGTACTTC.

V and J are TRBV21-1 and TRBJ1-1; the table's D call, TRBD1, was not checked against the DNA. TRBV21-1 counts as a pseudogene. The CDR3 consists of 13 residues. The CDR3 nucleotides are TGTGCCAGCAGCATGAGACAGGGGGGTGAAGCTTTCTTT. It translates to CASSMRQGGEAFF.

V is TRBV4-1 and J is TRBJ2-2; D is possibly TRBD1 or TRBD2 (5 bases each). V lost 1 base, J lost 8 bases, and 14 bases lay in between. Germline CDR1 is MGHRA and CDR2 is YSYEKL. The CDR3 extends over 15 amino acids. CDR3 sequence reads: CASSQAGLQKGELFF. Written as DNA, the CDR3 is TGCGCCAGCAGCCAAGCGGGGCTACAAAAGGGGGAGCTGTTTTTT.

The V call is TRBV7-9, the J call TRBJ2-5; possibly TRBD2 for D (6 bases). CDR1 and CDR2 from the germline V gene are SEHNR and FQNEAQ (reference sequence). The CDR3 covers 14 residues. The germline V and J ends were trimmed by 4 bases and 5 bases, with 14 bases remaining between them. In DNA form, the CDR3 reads TGTGCCAGCAGCTCGGGACTGGAAGGGGAGACCCAGTACTTC. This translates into CASSSGLEGETQYF.

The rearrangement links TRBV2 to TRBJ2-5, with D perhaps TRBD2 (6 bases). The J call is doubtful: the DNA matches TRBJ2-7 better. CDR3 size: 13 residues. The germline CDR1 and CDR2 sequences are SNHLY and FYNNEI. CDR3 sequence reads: CASSAAEGYEQYF. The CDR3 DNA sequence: TGTGCCAGCAGTGCCGCGGAGGGCTACGAGCAGTACTTC.

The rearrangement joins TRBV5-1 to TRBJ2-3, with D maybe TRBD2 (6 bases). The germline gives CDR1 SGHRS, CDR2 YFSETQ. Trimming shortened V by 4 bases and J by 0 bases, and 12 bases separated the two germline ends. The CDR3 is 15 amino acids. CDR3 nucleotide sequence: TGCGCCAGCAGCCAACCTAGCGTTAGCACAGATACGCAGTATTTT. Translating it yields CASSQPSVSTDTQYF.